What follows are 14 T cell receptor beta chains derived from one specimen sequenced in a study of blood T cell repertoires in COVID-19. Generated by immunoSEQ multiplex PCR, the TCRdb table keeps only in-frame clones and is missing some. The profile shows approximately 250,000 clones, approximately 86% of them singletons. Sequencing used peripheral blood. These receptors were obtained from a man aged 40-50 years with active or convalescent COVID-19.

V and J are TRBV6-5 and TRBJ1-1; D not resolved. V lost 2 bases to trimming and J lost 10 bases, with 17 bases between them. This CDR3 region has 14 residues. Germline lookup yields CDR1 MNHEY and CDR2 SVGAGI. In DNA, the CDR3 is TGTGCCAGCAGTTACAAGACCTCCCTGCGGCGAGCTTTCTTT. Translating gives CASSYKTSLRRAFF.

The chain recombines TRBV5-5 with TRBJ1-5; D unresolved. Trimming cost V 4 bases and J 5 bases, with 10 bases left between them. The CDR3 contains 13 residues. Germline CDR1 reads SGHKS; CDR2 reads YYEKEE (reference sequence). CDR3: CASSLGSDQPQHF. The CDR3 nucleotides are TGTGCCAGCAGCCTAGGTTCGGATCAGCCCCAGCATTTT.

Only a few counts were recorded for this clone. This chain uses TRBV6-1 with TRBJ2-5; D may be TRBD1 (6 bases). The CDR3 extends over 15 amino acids. The germline V gene encodes CDR1 MNHNS and CDR2 SASEGT. Trimming left V 3 bases short and J 3 bases short, with 14 bases between. The DNA for the CDR3 is TGTGCCAGCAGTGATAGGACAGATAGCAAAGAGACCCAGTACTTC. Translating gives CASSDRTDSKETQYF.

This rearrangement joins TRBV11-2 to TRBJ1-6, with 8 bases fitting TRBD1. V shed 5 bases and J 10 bases; nucleotides not matched to a gene: 7. CDR1 and CDR2 from the germline V gene are SGHAT and FQNNGV. The CDR3 runs to 14 residues. CDR3 loop: CASSTRTGQSPLHF. DNA for the CDR3: TGTGCCAGCAGCACTCGGACAGGGCAATCACCCCTCCACTTT.

J is TRBJ1-1 and V is TRBV6-4; TRBD1 aligns across 8 bases. CDR3 length: 15 residues. The germline gives CDR1 MRHNA, CDR2 SNTAGT. V was pared by 4 bases and J by 2 bases, with 6 bases of the junction left unmatched. This chain's CDR3 is CASSARTGTNTEAFF. The DNA of the CDR3 is TGTGCCAGCAGTGCCCGGACAGGGACAAACACTGAAGCTTTCTTT.

The chain joins TRBV5-1 to TRBJ2-1; 8 nucleotides line up with TRBD1. Germline-derived CDR1 and CDR2 are SGHRS and YFSETQ. The CDR3 spans 15 residues. V dropped 0 bases and J dropped 9; count of bases not matched to a gene: 8. Written as DNA, the CDR3 is TGCGCCAGCAGCTTGGTACAGGGGGAATCGGTTGAGCAGTTCTTC. Translated: CASSLVQGESVEQFF.

This clone was observed a handful of times. The V gene is TRBV25-1, the J gene TRBJ2-7; D is uncertain. The CDR3 totals 11 residues. In germline, CDR1 is MGHDK, CDR2 SYGVNS. V was shortened by 1 base and J by 6 bases, with 4 bases between the two germline ends. The CDR3 DNA sequence: TGTGCCAGCAGTGAATCGGGCGAGCAGTACTTC. It yields the protein CASSESGEQYF.

The chain recombines TRBV2 with TRBJ2-6, with 7 bases that match TRBD1. V gave up 7 bases and J gave up 2 bases; unmatched junction bases: 2. The germline V gene encodes CDR1 SNHLY and CDR2 FYNNEI. The CDR3 has 14 amino acids. The CDR3 reads CASNDRAGANVLTF. CDR3 DNA sequence: TGTGCCAGCAATGACAGGGCTGGGGCCAACGTCCTGACTTTC.

The genes are TRBV14 and TRBJ2-2; the D gene is possibly TRBD2 (5 bases). Trimming pared 3 bases from V and 4 bases from J, leaving 12 bases between. This CDR3 is 15 amino acids long. CDR1 and CDR2 from the germline V gene are SGHDN and FVKESK. The CDR3 DNA sequence: TGTGCCAGCAGCCAGGTGACGGGGTTCACCGGGGAGCTGTTTTTT. Its translation: CASSQVTGFTGELFF.

The chain links TRBV24-1 to TRBJ1-2; 11 positions match TRBD1. This CDR3 has 13 amino acids. Looked up from germline, CDR1 is KGHDR and CDR2 is SFDVKD. V lost 6 bases, J lost 7 bases, and 3 bases stayed unmatched. The CDR3, as DNA: TGTGCCACCAGTCCGGGACAGGGGGGTGGCTACACCTTC. Protein product: CATSPGQGGGYTF.

This chain uses TRBV13 with TRBJ2-7; TRBD1 agrees at 7 bases. The CDR3 is 14 residues long. V shed 5 bases, J shed 6 bases, and the junction held 10 bases outside the gene matches. Per germline, CDR1 PRHDT and CDR2 FYEKMQ (reference sequence). In DNA, the CDR3 is TGTGCCAGCAGCCAGTACACGACAGGGTTCGAGCAGTACTTC. Translating gives CASSQYTTGFEQYF.

The chain recombines TRBV9 with TRBJ2-2, with D possibly matching TRBD1 (5 bases). Looked up from germline, CDR1 is SGDLS and CDR2 is YYNGEE. The V gene lost 0 bases and the J gene lost 3 bases, with 6 bases spanning the gap. This CDR3 is 14 amino acids long. Written as DNA, the CDR3 is TGTGCCAGCAGCGTAGGGACATACACCGGGGAGCTGTTTTTT. Translation: CASSVGTYTGELFF.

DNA for the CDR3: TGTGCTAGTGGTACGGGGGAGTGGGAGACCCAGTACTTC. It encodes CASGTGEWETQYF. The chain has TRBV12-5 and TRBJ2-5; possible D gene TRBD2, 6 bases. Trimming shortened V by 5 bases and J by 5 bases, and 12 bases separated the two germline ends. The CDR3 length is 13 residues. CDR1 is LGHNT, CDR2 FRNRAP, per germline. Variable domain in full (rest from reference TRBV12-5 and TRBJ2-5): DARVTQTPRHKVTEMGQEVTMRCQPILGHNTVFWYRQTMMQGLELLAYFRNRAPLDDSGMPKDRFSAEMPDATLATLKIQPSEPRDSAVYFCASGTGEWETQYFGPGTRLLVL.

The chain couples TRBV30 to TRBJ2-7; 8 nucleotides line up with TRBD1. Unmatched junction bases numbered 13, after V lost 5 bases and J lost 4 bases. Looked up from germline, CDR1 is GTSNPN and CDR2 is SVGIG (reference sequence). CDR3 size: 15 residues. The CDR3 sequence is CAWARGGRGPYEQYF. Written as DNA, the CDR3 is TGTGCCTGGGCCCGAGGGGGCAGGGGGCCTTACGAGCAGTACTTC.